The clone carrying this T cell receptor beta chain has a single count. Clones were read by immunoSEQ multiplex PCR, and TCRdb kept only the in-frame ones, dropping some. The table has about 690 clones, 90% to 95% seen once. These data belong to a study of chemoradiotherapy in HPV16-positive cancers. The CDR3 has 11 residues. Looked up from germline, CDR1 is MNHEY and CDR2 is SMNVEV (reference sequence). Trimming pared 4 bases from V and 7 bases from J, leaving 8 bases between. This chain uses TRBV27 with TRBJ2-7; D gene unclear. Sequenced material: tumor tissue, taken from a patient who underwent chemoradiotherapy. This clonotype originated in a human donor with HPV-associated anogenital cancer. This CDR3 is CASSSATEQYF. In DNA, the CDR3 is TGTGCCAGCAGTTCCGCAACAGAGCAGTACTTC.